This T cell receptor beta chain was retrieved from a study of blood T cell repertoires in COVID-19. Overall study context: The United States, Italy and Spain were the sources of the acute and convalescent COVID-19 samples.

The authors' processing: Nucleated cell number was recorded as an estimate derived from reference gene primer amplification. The method was immunoSEQ multiplex PCR; TCRdb's version includes in-frame clones alone and lacks a portion of them. From that table come the V and J calls and clone size; the DNA was used to work out D and trimming. The sample has about 94,000 clones, about 80% seen once. CDR3 length equals 15 residues. Germline CDR1 LGHNA, CDR2 YNFKEQ. Deletions cut 0 bases from V and 1 base from J, with 10 bases between. V usage is TRBV4-2 and J usage is TRBJ2-7, with D possibly matching TRBD1 (5 bases). The sequencing input was peripheral blood. The receptor was derived from a man in his fifties or sixties with acute or convalescent COVID-19. CDR3 amino acids: CASSQDFAGSYEQYF. The CDR3 coding sequence is TGTGCCAGCAGCCAAGATTTCGCAGGGTCCTACGAGCAGTACTTC.